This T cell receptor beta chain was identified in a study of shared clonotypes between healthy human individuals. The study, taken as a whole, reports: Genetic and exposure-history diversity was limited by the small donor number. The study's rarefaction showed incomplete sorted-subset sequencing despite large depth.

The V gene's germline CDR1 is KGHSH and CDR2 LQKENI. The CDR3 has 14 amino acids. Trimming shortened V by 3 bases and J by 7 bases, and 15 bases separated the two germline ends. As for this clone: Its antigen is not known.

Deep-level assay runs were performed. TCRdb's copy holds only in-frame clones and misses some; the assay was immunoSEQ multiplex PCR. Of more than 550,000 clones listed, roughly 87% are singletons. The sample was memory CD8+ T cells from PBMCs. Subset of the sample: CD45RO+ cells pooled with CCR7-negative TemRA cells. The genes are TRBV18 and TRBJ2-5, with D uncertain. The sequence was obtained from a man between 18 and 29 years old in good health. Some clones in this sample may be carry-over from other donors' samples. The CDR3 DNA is TGTGCCAGCTCACCCAAGGACCGCCCCCGGACCCAGTACTTC. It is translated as CASSPKDRPRTQYF. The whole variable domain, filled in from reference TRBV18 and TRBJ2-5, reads NAGVMQNPRHLVRRRGQEARLRCSPMKGHSHVYWYRQLPEEGLKFMVYLQKENIIDESGMPKERFSAEFPKEGPSILRIQQVVRGDSAAYFCASSPKDRPRTQYFGPGTRLLVL.